This T cell receptor beta chain was identified in a study of post-analysis software for immune sequencing data. Looking at the study overall: Patients with relapsing-remitting, secondary progressive and progressive-relapsing multiple sclerosis courses were all represented. Whole-study findings and limits: With TRBV5-6, TRBV5-1 and TRBV20-1 included, about five TRBV segments were more frequent in patients than in controls. Versus controls, multiple sclerosis patients showed significantly lower diversity (normalized Chao1).

In this sample, this clonotype turned up a few times. Its antigen is as yet unknown. Unique molecular identifiers tagged the TCR beta cDNA libraries. Researchers reported around 510,000 cDNA molecules coming from approximately 1 to 10 million T cells. TCRdb fed the PCR reads into MiXCR, producing one record per CDR3 protein. The sample yields 750,000 to 950,000 distinct CDR3 sequences, roughly 50% seen once. The CDR3 has 16 residues. The chain joins TRBV21-1 to TRBJ2-5; the D segment call TRBD1 is taken from the table without a DNA check. TRBV21-1 is a pseudogene. The material sequenced was blood. The receptor comes from a girl aged 10-17 years with multiple sclerosis. Here the CDR3 reads CASSKRGGQGQETQYF. The CDR3 DNA sequence: TGTGCCAGCAGCAAAAGGGGGGGACAGGGACAAGAGACCCAGTACTTC.